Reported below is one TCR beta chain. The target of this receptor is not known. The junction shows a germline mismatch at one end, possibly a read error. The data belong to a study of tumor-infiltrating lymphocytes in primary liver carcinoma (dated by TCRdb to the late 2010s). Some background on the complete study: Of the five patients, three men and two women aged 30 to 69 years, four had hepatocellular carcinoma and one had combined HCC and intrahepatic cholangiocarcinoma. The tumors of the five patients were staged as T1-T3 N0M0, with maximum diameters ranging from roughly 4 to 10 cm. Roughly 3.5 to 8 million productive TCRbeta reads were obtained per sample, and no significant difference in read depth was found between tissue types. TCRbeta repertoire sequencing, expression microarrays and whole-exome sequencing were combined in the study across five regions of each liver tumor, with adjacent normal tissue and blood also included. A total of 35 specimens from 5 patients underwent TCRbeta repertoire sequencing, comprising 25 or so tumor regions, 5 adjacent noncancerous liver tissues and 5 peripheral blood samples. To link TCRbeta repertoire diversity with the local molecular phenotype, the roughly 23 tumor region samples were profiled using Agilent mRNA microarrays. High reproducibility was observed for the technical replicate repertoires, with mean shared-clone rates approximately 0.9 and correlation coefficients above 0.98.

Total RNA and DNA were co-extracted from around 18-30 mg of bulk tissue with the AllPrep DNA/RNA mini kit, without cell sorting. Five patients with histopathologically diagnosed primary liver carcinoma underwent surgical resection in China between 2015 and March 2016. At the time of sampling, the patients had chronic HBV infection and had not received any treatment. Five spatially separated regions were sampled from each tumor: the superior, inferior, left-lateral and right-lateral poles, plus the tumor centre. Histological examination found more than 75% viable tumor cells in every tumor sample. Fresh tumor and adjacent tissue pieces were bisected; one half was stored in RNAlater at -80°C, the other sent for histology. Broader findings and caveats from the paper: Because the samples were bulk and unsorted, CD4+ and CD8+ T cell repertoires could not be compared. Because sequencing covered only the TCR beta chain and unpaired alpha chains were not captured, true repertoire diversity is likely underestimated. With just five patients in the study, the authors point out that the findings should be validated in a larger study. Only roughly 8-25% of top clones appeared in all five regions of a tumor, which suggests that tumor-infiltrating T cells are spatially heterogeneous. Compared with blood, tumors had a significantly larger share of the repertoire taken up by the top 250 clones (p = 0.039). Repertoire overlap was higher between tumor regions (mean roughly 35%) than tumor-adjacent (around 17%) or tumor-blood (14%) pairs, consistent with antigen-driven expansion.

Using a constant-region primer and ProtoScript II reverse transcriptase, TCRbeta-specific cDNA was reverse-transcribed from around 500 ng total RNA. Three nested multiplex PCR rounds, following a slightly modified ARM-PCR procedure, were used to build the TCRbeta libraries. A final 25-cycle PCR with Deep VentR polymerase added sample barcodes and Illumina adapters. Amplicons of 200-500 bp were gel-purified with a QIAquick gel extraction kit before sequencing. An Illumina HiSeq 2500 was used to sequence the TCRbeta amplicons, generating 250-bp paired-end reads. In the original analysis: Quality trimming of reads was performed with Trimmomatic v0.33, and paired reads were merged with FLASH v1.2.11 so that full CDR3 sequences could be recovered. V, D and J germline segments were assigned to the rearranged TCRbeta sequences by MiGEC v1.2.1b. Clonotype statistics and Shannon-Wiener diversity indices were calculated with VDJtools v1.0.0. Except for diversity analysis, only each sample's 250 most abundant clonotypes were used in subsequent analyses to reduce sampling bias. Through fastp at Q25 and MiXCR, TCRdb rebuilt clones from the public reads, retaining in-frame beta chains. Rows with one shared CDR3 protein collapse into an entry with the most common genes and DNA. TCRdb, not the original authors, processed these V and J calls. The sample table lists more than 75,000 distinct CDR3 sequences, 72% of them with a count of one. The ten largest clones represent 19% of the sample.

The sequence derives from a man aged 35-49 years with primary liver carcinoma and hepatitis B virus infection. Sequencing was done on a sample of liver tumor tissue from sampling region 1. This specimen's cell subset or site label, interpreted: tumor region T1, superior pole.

The bases read TGTACCAGCAGCTTTGGTCGGGACAGGGTCGGCACTGGGGAGCTGTTTTTT. Its product reads: CTSSFGRDRVGTGELFF. The chain joins TRBV11-2 to TRBJ2-2; the junction holds 9 bases that match TRBD1. The CDR3, from cysteine to phenylalanine, totals 17 residues. The DNA shown is the 51-base CDR3, in frame from base 1. The CDR1 and CDR2 encoded by the germline V gene are SGHAT and FQNNGV.